Listed below are T cell receptor beta chains from one sample, sequenced in a study of T cell repertoires in cytomegalovirus infection. Antigen specificity for these receptors is unknown. TCRdb re-analysed the reads in MiXCR, keeping a single row per CDR3 protein. The sample lists about 51,000 distinct CDR3 sequences, around 18% occurring once. Source: CD8+ T cells from cultured PBMCs, taken from culture after CMV antigen stimulation. The receptors stem from a human donor in good health (CMV status not recorded). Some clones in this sample may be carry-over from other donors' samples. Each CDR3 is given with its conserved first and last residue. The order of the fields is V gene, CDR3 length, J gene, clone size, D gene, CDR3 protein, CDR3 DNA. The D gene is left open where the match is weak. Size tells how often a clone was seen (once, few, many) or the class of an expanded clone, and some rows leave it out.

>TRBV29-1|13|TRBJ2-7|.|.
CSVDPGANNEQYF
TGCAGCGTTGATCCAGGGGCTAATAACGAGCAGTACTTC
>TRBV5-6|16|TRBJ1-1|.|.
CASSLAQSTWHTEAFF
TGTGCCAGCAGCTTGGCCCAATCTACCTGGCACACTGAAGCTTTCTTT
>TRBV4-1|18|TRBJ2-6|few|TRBD1
CASSQVGTESSGANVLTF
TGCGCCAGCAGCCAAGTGGGGACAGAGAGCTCTGGGGCCAACGTCCTGACTTTC
>TRBV6-2/TRBV6-3|13|TRBJ2-1|few|.
CASSYSLRLEQFF
TGTGCCAGCAGTTACTCGTTAAGGTTGGAGCAGTTCTTC
>TRBV20-1|13|TRBJ2-7|.|.
CSARLASSYEQYF
TGCAGTGCTAGACTCGCCTCCTCCTACGAGCAGTACTTC
>TRBV7-1|12|TRBJ2-2|.|.
CASSPPAGELFF
TGTGCCAGCAGCCCCCCCGCCGGGGAGCTGTTTTTT
>TRBV19|17|TRBJ2-1|.|TRBD2
CASSIDLPSGSLDEQFF
TGTGCCAGTAGTATAGATTTACCCAGCGGGAGTTTAGATGAGCAGTTCTTC
>TRBV7-9|15|TRBJ2-7|few|TRBD1
CASSDFRDSNYEQYF
TGTGCCAGCAGCGACTTCCGGGACAGCAACTACGAGCAGTACTTC
>TRBV11-2|17|TRBJ2-1|.|TRBD2
CASSPYPSGGSYNEQFF
TGTGCCAGCAGCCCGTACCCTAGCGGTGGCTCCTACAATGAGCAGTTCTTC
>TRBV6-2/TRBV6-3|12|TRBJ1-2|.|.
CASSDPERGYTF
TGTGCCAGCAGTGACCCCGAGCGGGGCTACACCTTC
>TRBV7-8|15|TRBJ2-1|.|.
CASSLAGGTVDEQFF
TGTGCCAGCAGCTTAGCTGGGGGAACAGTCGATGAGCAGTTCTTC
>TRBV7-6|16|TRBJ2-1|.|.
CASSPRGGQSYNEQFF
TGTGCCAGCAGCCCAAGAGGAGGACAAAGCTACAATGAGCAGTTCTTC
>TRBV7-3|12|TRBJ2-2|.|.
CASSSNTGELFF
TGTGCCAGCAGCTCTAACACCGGGGAGCTGTTTTTT
>TRBV7-9|14|TRBJ2-1|few|.
CASSITGPQNEQFF
TGTGCCAGCAGTATCACGGGACCGCAGAATGAGCAGTTCTTC
>TRBV12-3/TRBV12-4|15|TRBJ1-2|.|TRBD1
CASSIGAGGNYGYTF
TGTGCCAGCAGCATTGGGGCAGGGGGTAACTATGGCTACACCTTC
>TRBV7-9|14|TRBJ1-5|many|.
CASSFTGNNQPQHF
TGTGCCAGCAGCTTTACAGGGAACAATCAGCCCCAGCATTTT
>TRBV28|14|TRBJ1-5|.|.
CASSNIDGGTPQHF
TGTGCCAGCAGTAACATAGACGGGGGGACACCCCAGCATTTT
>TRBV7-2|15|TRBJ2-4|few|.
CASSLGGGQKNIQYF
TGTGCCAGCAGCTTAGGGGGGGGGCAGAAAAACATTCAGTACTTC
>TRBV7-9|14|TRBJ1-4|.|.
CASSAAGLNEKLFF
TGTGCCAGCAGCGCGGCAGGGCTTAATGAAAAACTGTTTTTT
>TRBV7-9|16|TRBJ2-1|.|TRBD2
CASSGRDGRSYNEQFF
TGTGCCAGCAGCGGGAGGGACGGACGCTCCTACAATGAGCAGTTCTTC
>TRBV15|14|TRBJ2-1|.|TRBD1
CATSSGTGIDEQFF
TGTGCCACCAGCAGTGGGACAGGGATCGATGAGCAGTTCTTC
>TRBV25-1|13|TRBJ2-5|few|.
CASSASSKETQYF
TGTGCCAGCAGTGCGTCCTCGAAAGAGACCCAGTACTTC
>TRBV7-9|17|TRBJ2-2|.|.
CASSLDYREANTGELFF
TGTGCCAGCAGCTTAGACTACCGGGAAGCGAACACCGGGGAGCTGTTTTTT
>TRBV12-3/TRBV12-4|13|TRBJ1-5|few|TRBD1
CASSMTGNQPQHF
TGTGCCAGCAGTATGACAGGGAATCAGCCCCAGCATTTT
>TRBV27|16|TRBJ1-2|.|.
CASSFVMGAKNYGYTF
TGTGCCAGCAGTTTCGTGATGGGGGCCAAGAACTATGGCTACACCTTC
>TRBV27|13|TRBJ2-7|.|TRBD2
CAAGSPSSYEQYF
TGTGCAGCGGGGTCACCGAGCTCCTACGAGCAGTACTTC
>TRBV20-1|16|TRBJ2-7|many|TRBD1
CSARDYWGQGAREQYF
TGCAGTGCTAGAGATTATTGGGGACAGGGCGCGCGGGAGCAGTACTTC
>TRBV27|12|TRBJ2-2|.|.
CASSLGGGELFF
TGTGCCAGCAGCTTGGGGGGCGGGGAGCTGTTTTTT
>TRBV27|14|TRBJ1-1|.|.
CASSLRQPNTEAFF
TGTGCCAGCAGTTTACGGCAGCCGAACACTGAAGCTTTCTTT
>TRBV6-5|13|TRBJ1-2|many|.
CASTDGLGGGYTF
TGTGCCAGCACCGATGGCCTGGGGGGTGGCTACACCTTC
>TRBV19|15|TRBJ2-1|few|.
CASSISVGSYNEQFF
TGTGCCAGTAGTATTTCTGTTGGGTCCTACAATGAGCAGTTCTTC
>TRBV7-8|16|TRBJ2-2|.|TRBD1
CASSPWTGVNTGELFF
TGTGCCAGCAGCCCGTGGACAGGAGTGAACACCGGGGAGCTGTTTTTT
>TRBV19|14|TRBJ2-7|few|TRBD1
CASSTGTGTYEQYF
TGTGCCAGTAGTACCGGGACAGGGACCTACGAGCAGTACTTC
>TRBV7-9|12|TRBJ2-4|few|.
CASSPALNIQYF
TGTGCCAGCAGCCCCGCACTAAACATTCAGTACTTC
>TRBV7-2|15|TRBJ1-1|.|.
CASRGPPNRGTEAFF
TGTGCCAGCAGGGGGCCCCCGAACCGGGGCACTGAAGCTTTCTTT
>TRBV6-1|15|TRBJ2-7|many|.
CASSVTSSSYYEQYF
TGTGCCAGCAGTGTGACTAGTTCTTCTTACTACGAGCAGTACTTC
>TRBV27|15|TRBJ2-1|few|.
CASSLLPLGPNEQFF
TGTGCCAGCAGTTTACTTCCGCTGGGTCCCAATGAGCAGTTCTTC
>TRBV7-9|22|TRBJ2-1|few|TRBD2
CASSLRSLSLAGGFRSYNEQFF
TGTGCCAGCAGCTTAAGGTCCCTCTCCCTAGCGGGAGGGTTTAGGTCCTACAATGAGCAGTTCTTC
>TRBV28|18|TRBJ2-4|few|.
CASSLFPPPTRAKNIQYF
TGTGCCAGCAGTTTATTCCCCCCCCCAACAAGAGCCAAAAACATTCAGTACTTC
>TRBV11-1|13|TRBJ2-1|.|TRBD2
CASRKDTSGSGFF
TGTGCCAGCAGGAAAGACACTAGCGGGTCTGGGTTCTTC
>TRBV7-2|15|TRBJ2-7|.|TRBD2
CASSSTSGSNYEQYF
TGTGCCAGCAGCTCGACTAGCGGGAGTAACTACGAGCAGTACTTC
>TRBV29-1|14|TRBJ2-1|.|TRBD2
CSVAGGLSYNEQFF
TGCAGCGTTGCGGGGGGACTAAGCTACAATGAGCAGTTCTTC